These T cell receptor beta chains were read from a single sample in a study of sequential checkpoint blockade in melanoma. Clones were read by immunoSEQ multiplex PCR, and TCRdb kept only the in-frame ones, dropping some. The sample consists of approximately 6,800 clones, more than 20% of them appearing once. Sequenced here: tumor tissue (inferred from file names), sampled from a patient given nivolumab and ipilimumab in sequence. The source of these receptors is a human donor with melanoma. The CDR3 runs from the conserved cysteine through the conserved F or W. A D gene is named only where the DNA matches it firmly. Not all rows give a size; the values are once, few, many and, for expanded clones, a class.

j_call: TRBJ2-3; d_call: -; clone_size: once; v_call: TRBV15; cdr3_aa: CATSRLALTDTQYF; cdr3_nt: TGTGCCACCAGCAGGCTGGCTCTCACAGATACGCAGTATTTT
j_call: TRBJ2-7; d_call: TRBD1; clone_size: many; v_call: TRBV11-3; cdr3_aa: CASAVGGTGNYEQYF; cdr3_nt: TGTGCCAGCGCCGTAGGCGGGACAGGAAACTACGAGCAGTACTTC
j_call: TRBJ2-7; d_call: TRBD1; clone_size: -; v_call: TRBV10-2; cdr3_aa: CASSDPLAWTGSTHEQYF; cdr3_nt: TGCGCCAGCAGTGACCCATTGGCCTGGACAGGGAGTACTCACGAGCAGTACTTC
j_call: TRBJ1-6; d_call: -; clone_size: many; v_call: TRBV6-8; cdr3_aa: CASIGQPYALSSYNSPLHF; cdr3_nt: TGTGCCAGCATCGGCCAGCCATACGCCCTGAGCTCCTATAATTCACCCCTCCACTTT
j_call: TRBJ1-4; d_call: -; clone_size: -; v_call: TRBV25-1; cdr3_aa: CASSEYWGGDEKLFF; cdr3_nt: TGTGCCAGCAGTGAATATTGGGGGGGAGATGAAAAACTGTTTTTT
j_call: TRBJ1-1; d_call: TRBD1; clone_size: -; v_call: TRBV5-1; cdr3_aa: CASSKDRANTEAFF; cdr3_nt: TGCGCCAGCAGCAAGGACAGGGCCAACACTGAAGCTTTCTTT
j_call: TRBJ2-2; d_call: TRBD2; clone_size: medium-sized; v_call: TRBV11-3; cdr3_aa: CASSSQLAWNTGELFF; cdr3_nt: TGTGCCAGCAGCTCGCAACTAGCGTGGAACACCGGGGAGCTGTTTTTT
j_call: TRBJ1-6; d_call: TRBD1; clone_size: few; v_call: TRBV6-8; cdr3_aa: CATGTGASPLHF; cdr3_nt: TGTGCCACGGGGACAGGGGCTTCACCCCTCCACTTT
j_call: TRBJ2-3; d_call: -; clone_size: -; v_call: TRBV8-2; cdr3_aa: CASSNTPGGDTQYF; cdr3_nt: TGTGCCAGCAGTAACACCCCGGGGGGAGATACGCAGTATTTT
j_call: TRBJ2-1; d_call: -; clone_size: few; v_call: TRBV6-7; cdr3_aa: CASSRVLGNEQFF; cdr3_nt: TGTGCCAGCTCCAGGGTCTTGGGAAATGAGCAGTTCTTC
j_call: TRBJ2-1; d_call: TRBD1; clone_size: -; v_call: TRBV11-1; cdr3_aa: CASSFDRGPKSEQFF; cdr3_nt: TGTGCCAGCAGCTTCGACAGGGGACCTAAGAGTGAGCAGTTCTTC
j_call: TRBJ2-7; d_call: -; clone_size: -; v_call: TRBV11-3; cdr3_aa: CASSLYQGSYEQYF; cdr3_nt: TGTGCCAGCAGCTTATATCAGGGTAGTTACGAGCAGTACTTC
j_call: TRBJ1-5; d_call: -; clone_size: -; v_call: TRBV6-8; cdr3_aa: CASTIPSQPQHF; cdr3_nt: TGTGCCAGCACAATCCCATCTCAGCCCCAGCATTTT
j_call: TRBJ1-1; d_call: -; clone_size: few; v_call: TRBV6-8; cdr3_aa: CASSGQLARTANTEAFF; cdr3_nt: TGTGCCAGCAGTGGACAACTAGCAAGGACAGCGAACACTGAAGCTTTCTTT
j_call: TRBJ1-3; d_call: -; clone_size: -; v_call: TRBV5-1; cdr3_aa: CASSPTVNSGNTIYF; cdr3_nt: TGCGCCAGCAGCCCAACAGTGAACTCTGGAAACACCATATATTTT
j_call: TRBJ2-3; d_call: -; clone_size: few; v_call: TRBV9; cdr3_aa: CASSVGGTDTQYF; cdr3_nt: TGTGCCAGCAGCGTAGGGGGGACAGATACGCAGTATTTT
j_call: TRBJ2-7; d_call: -; clone_size: once; v_call: TRBV14; cdr3_aa: CASSQDHIWGISYEQYF; cdr3_nt: TGTGCCAGCAGCCAAGATCATATTTGGGGGATTTCCTACGAGCAGTACTTC
j_call: TRBJ1-4; d_call: -; clone_size: -; v_call: TRBV6-8; cdr3_aa: CASSYSGGQGEKLFF; cdr3_nt: TGTGCCAGCAGTTACTCCGGGGGGCAGGGTGAAAAACTGTTTTTT
j_call: TRBJ2-5; d_call: -; clone_size: -; v_call: TRBV9; cdr3_aa: CASSAGFGETQYF; cdr3_nt: TGTGCCAGCAGCGCCGGTTTCGGAGAGACCCAGTACTTC
j_call: TRBJ2-3; d_call: TRBD2; clone_size: few; v_call: TRBV6-8; cdr3_aa: CAIGSGGWDTQYF; cdr3_nt: TGTGCCATCGGGTCGGGGGGATGGGATACGCAGTATTTT
j_call: TRBJ1-4; d_call: -; clone_size: -; v_call: TRBV5-1; cdr3_aa: CASKLGMVIGEKLFF; cdr3_nt: TGCGCCAGCAAGCTTGGGATGGTAATTGGGGAAAAACTGTTTTTT
j_call: TRBJ2-5; d_call: TRBD2; clone_size: many; v_call: TRBV11-3; cdr3_aa: CASSLPSGGKRTQYF; cdr3_nt: TGTGCCAGCAGCTTGCCCAGCGGGGGGAAGAGAACCCAGTACTTC
j_call: TRBJ1-4; d_call: TRBD1; clone_size: -; v_call: TRBV5-1; cdr3_aa: CASSLAGHRGATNEKLFF; cdr3_nt: TGCGCCAGCAGCTTGGCCGGACACAGGGGAGCAACTAATGAAAAACTGTTTTTT
j_call: TRBJ2-5; d_call: -; clone_size: -; v_call: TRBV11-3; cdr3_aa: CASSLVGVLVYQETQYF; cdr3_nt: TGTGCCAGCAGTTTGGTCGGGGTTTTGGTTTACCAAGAGACCCAGTACTTC
j_call: TRBJ2-7; d_call: -; clone_size: few; v_call: TRBV19; cdr3_aa: CASRMTESSYEQYF; cdr3_nt: TGTGCCAGTAGGATGACAGAGAGCTCCTACGAGCAGTACTTC
j_call: TRBJ2-7; d_call: -; clone_size: medium-sized; v_call: TRBV11-3; cdr3_aa: CASSLEGGRGSEQYF; cdr3_nt: TGTGCCAGCAGCTTAGAAGGGGGCCGGGGGAGCGAGCAGTACTTC
j_call: TRBJ2-1; d_call: -; clone_size: few; v_call: TRBV11-3; cdr3_aa: CASSLVSRGSEQFF; cdr3_nt: TGTGCCAGCAGCTTGGTTTCTAGGGGCAGTGAGCAGTTCTTC
j_call: TRBJ2-5; d_call: TRBD1; clone_size: few; v_call: TRBV5-1; cdr3_aa: CASSGWGQGQETQYF; cdr3_nt: TGCGCCAGCAGCGGGTGGGGACAGGGACAAGAGACCCAGTACTTC